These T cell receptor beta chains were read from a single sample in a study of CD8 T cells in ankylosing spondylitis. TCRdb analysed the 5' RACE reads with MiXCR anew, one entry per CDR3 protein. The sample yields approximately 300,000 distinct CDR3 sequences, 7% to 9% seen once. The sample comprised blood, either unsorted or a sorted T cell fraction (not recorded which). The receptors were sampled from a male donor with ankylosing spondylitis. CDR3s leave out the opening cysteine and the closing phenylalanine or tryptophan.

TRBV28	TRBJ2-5	ASQGTRAQETQY
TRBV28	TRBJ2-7	ASKSPNENEQY
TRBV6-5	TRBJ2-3	ASSYSNRPTDTQY
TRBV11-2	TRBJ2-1	ASSLMRTSGGNEQF
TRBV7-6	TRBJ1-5	ASSLALGRNQPQH
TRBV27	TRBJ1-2	ASSLSPNYGYT
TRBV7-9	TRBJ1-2	ASSLEAGREGGYT
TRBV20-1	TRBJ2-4	SARDSLINIQY
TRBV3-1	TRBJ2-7	ASSQSAYEQY
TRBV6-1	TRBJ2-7	ASSGLDRGYEQY
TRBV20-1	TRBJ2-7	SAWGQRTYEQY
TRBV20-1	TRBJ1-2	SARLGTDYGYT
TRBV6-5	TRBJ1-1	ASSFPLRGRTEAF
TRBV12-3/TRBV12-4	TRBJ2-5	ASSLGLPKETQY
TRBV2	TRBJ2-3	ASRVGDTQY
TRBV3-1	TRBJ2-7	ASSQDASGSYEQY
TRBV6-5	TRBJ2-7	ASSYEGMRSDEQY
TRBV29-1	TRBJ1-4	SVSRSTNEKLF
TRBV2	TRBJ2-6	ASSKNTGGPGANVLT
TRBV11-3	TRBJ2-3	ASSESLTGFDTQY
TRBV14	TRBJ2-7	ASSQSGGYEQY
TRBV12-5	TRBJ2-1	ASGGGWAAEQF
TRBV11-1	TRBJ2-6	ASSPRSIRVSGANVLT
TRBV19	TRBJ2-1	ASSIQGLAGSNEQF
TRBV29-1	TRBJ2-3	SVDGFKDTQY
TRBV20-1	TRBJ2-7	SARLAAQYEQY
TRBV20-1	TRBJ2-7	SARDGDRSPYEQY
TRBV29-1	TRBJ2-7	SAGVDEQY
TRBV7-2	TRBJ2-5	ASSPQGANLQETQY
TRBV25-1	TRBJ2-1	ASSEPLPRSEQF
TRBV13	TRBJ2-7	ASMDLAGPSSYEQY
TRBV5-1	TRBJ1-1	ASSLVQKNTEAF
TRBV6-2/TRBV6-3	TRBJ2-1	ASSYPGQGVDEQF
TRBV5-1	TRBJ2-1	ASSLQIHRVSYNEQF
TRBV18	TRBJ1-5	ASSPELRAPQH
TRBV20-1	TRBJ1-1	SATAGRWTEAF
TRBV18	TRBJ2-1	ASSLTGPGGLNEQF
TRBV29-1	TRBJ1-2	SVENGGYGYT
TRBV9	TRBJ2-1	ASSAREGLYNEQF
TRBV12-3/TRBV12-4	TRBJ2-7	ASSLVGGRVYEQY
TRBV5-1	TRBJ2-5	ASSLGTNTPMKETQY
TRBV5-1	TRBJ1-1	ASSVIRGRNTEAF
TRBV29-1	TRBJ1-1	SVFAVEAF
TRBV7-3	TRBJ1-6	ASSLKTVDSPLH
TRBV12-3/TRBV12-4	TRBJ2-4	ASSPAGGGNENIQY